This entry lists 2 T cell receptor beta chains sequenced from one sample in a study of neurological immune-mediated disorders. TCRdb called the 5' RACE reads again in MiXCR, with one record for every CDR3 protein. The sample has roughly 25,000 distinct CDR3 sequences; 5% to 7% are singletons. Input material: PBMCs. The receptors were gathered from a middle-aged woman in good health.

In this sample, this clonotype turned up many times. This sequence joins TRBV30 and TRBJ2-5, with 8 positions matching TRBD2. Germline CDR1 GTSNPN, CDR2 SVGIG (reference sequence). The CDR3 spans 14 residues. The J segment lost 7 bases and the V segment lost 0 bases, leaving 7 bases of the junction unmatched. The CDR3, as DNA: TGTGCCTGGAGTGTACCGGGAGGGCAGGGGACCCAGTACTTC. This encodes CAWSVPGGQGTQYF. Together with reference TRBV30 and TRBJ2-5, the CDR3 gives the full variable domain: SQTIHQWPATLVQPVGSPLSLECTVEGTSNPNLYWYRQAAGRGLQLLFYSVGIGQISSEVPQNLSASRPQDRQFILSSKKLLLSDSGFYLCAWSVPGGQGTQYFGPGTRLLVL.

This clonotype was seen at least ten times. This chain uses TRBV29-1 with TRBJ2-3, with 7 bases identical to TRBD2. Per germline, CDR1 SQVTM and CDR2 ANQGSEA. The CDR3 covers 14 residues. The junction had 8 bases not matched to a gene; V was cut back by 4 bases and J by 4 bases. CDR3 in amino acids: CSVGSGISSDTQYF. CDR3 nucleotide sequence: TGCAGCGTTGGGAGCGGGATTTCATCAGATACGCAGTATTTT.